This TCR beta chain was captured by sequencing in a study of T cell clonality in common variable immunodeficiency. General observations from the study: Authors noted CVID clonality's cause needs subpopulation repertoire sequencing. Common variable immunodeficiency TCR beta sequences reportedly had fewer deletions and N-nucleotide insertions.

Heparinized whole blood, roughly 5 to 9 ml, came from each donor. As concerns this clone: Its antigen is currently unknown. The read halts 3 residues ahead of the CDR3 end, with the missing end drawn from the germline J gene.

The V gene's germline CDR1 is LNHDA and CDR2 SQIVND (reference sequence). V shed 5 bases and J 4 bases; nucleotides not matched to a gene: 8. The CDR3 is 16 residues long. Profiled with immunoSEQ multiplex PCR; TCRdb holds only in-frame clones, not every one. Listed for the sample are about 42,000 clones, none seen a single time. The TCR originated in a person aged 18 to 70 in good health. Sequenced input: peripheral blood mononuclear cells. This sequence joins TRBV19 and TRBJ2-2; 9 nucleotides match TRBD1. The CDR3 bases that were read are TGTGCCAGTAGTTCGTACAGGGGGCTCAGCACCGGGGAG. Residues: CASSSYRGLSTGE. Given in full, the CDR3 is CASSSYRGLSTGELFF.